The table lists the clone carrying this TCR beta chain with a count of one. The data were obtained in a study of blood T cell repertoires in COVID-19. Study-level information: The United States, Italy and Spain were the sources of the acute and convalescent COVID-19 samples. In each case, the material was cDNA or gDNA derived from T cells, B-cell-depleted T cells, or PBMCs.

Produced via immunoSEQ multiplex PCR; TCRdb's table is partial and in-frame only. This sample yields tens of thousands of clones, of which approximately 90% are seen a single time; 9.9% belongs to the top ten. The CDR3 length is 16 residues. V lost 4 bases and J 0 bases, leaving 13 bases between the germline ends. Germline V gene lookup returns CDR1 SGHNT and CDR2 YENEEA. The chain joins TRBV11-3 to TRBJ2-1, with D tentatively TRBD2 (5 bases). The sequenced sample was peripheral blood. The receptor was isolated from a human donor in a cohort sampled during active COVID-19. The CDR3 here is CASSYAGILSYNEQFF. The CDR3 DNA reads TGTGCCAGCAGCTACGCCGGGATCCTCTCCTACAATGAGCAGTTCTTC.